This is a list of T cell receptor beta chains from one sample in a study of blood T cell repertoires in COVID-19. Only in-frame clones appear in the TCRdb table, and some are missing; sequencing was by immunoSEQ multiplex PCR. The repertoire includes 35,000 or so clones, roughly nine tenths of them detected once, and approximately 41% sits in the top ten. Sequenced: peripheral blood. Every receptor here comes from a man aged 60 to 75 with active or convalescent COVID-19. Both conserved end residues are part of each CDR3. A D gene is named only where the DNA matches it firmly. Clone size is given for some rows only: seen once, a few or many times, or a class if the clone is expanded.

v_call	d_call	clone_size	j_call	cdr3_nt	cdr3_aa
TRBV9	TRBD1	.	TRBJ2-2	TGTGCCAGCAGCGCCTCGACAGGGATTGGCACCGGGGAGCTGTTTTTT	CASSASTGIGTGELFF
TRBV29-1	.	.	TRBJ2-6	TGCAGCGTGGTGGGAGGGGGTTACTCTGGGGCCAACGTCCTGACTTTC	CSVVGGGYSGANVLTF
TRBV19	.	.	TRBJ2-7	TGTGCCAGTAGTATAAACAGAAACTCCTACGAGCAGTACTTC	CASSINRNSYEQYF
TRBV10-3	TRBD1	.	TRBJ1-2	TGTGCCATCAGTGAGTCGGGACAGGGATATGGCTACACCTTC	CAISESGQGYGYTF
TRBV11-2	.	.	TRBJ1-1	TGTGCCAGCAGCTTATTACGTTCCGGAGCTTTCTTT	CASSLLRSGAFF
TRBV2	TRBD1	.	TRBJ1-2	TGTGCCAGCAGGGACAGGGGGTCGGGCTACACCTTC	CASRDRGSGYTF
TRBV7-9	TRBD1	.	TRBJ1-2	TGTGCCAGCAGCTCATCGGACAGGTCAAACTATGGCTACACCTTC	CASSSSDRSNYGYTF
TRBV6-5	.	.	TRBJ2-1	TGTGCCAGCAGTCCCCTCGAGCTGAGGAATGAGCAGTTCTTC	CASSPLELRNEQFF
TRBV12-5	.	.	TRBJ2-2	TGTGCTAGTGGTTTGAACCAGGGGAACACCGGGGAGCTGTTTTTT	CASGLNQGNTGELFF
TRBV10-3	TRBD1	.	TRBJ2-1	TGTGCCATCAGTGAGAGGACAGGCAATGAGCAGTTCTTC	CAISERTGNEQFF
TRBV5-6	.	.	TRBJ2-3	TGTGCCAGCAGCTTGGGGCGTGACGGCGGTTGGAATACGCAGTATTTT	CASSLGRDGGWNTQYF
TRBV2	.	.	TRBJ1-3	TGTGCCAGCAGGGTCGTGTCAGGGTCTGGAAACACCATATATTTT	CASRVVSGSGNTIYF
TRBV11-2	TRBD1	.	TRBJ1-1	TGTGCCAGCAGCCCAGGGACAGTATTCATGAACACTGAAGCTTTCTTT	CASSPGTVFMNTEAFF
TRBV7-2	TRBD1	once	TRBJ2-5	TGTGCCAGCAGCTCACAAACAGGGGTCCAAGAGACCCAGTACTTC	CASSSQTGVQETQYF
TRBV4-1	TRBD2	once	TRBJ2-1	TGCGCCAGCAGCCAAAGGGGGCTAGCGGGAGGGAGCTCCTACAATGAGCAGTTCTTC	CASSQRGLAGGSSYNEQFF
TRBV7-3	.	.	TRBJ2-2	TGTGCCAGCAGCCCAGGAGGGGTAGACACCGGGGAGCTGTTTTTT	CASSPGGVDTGELFF
TRBV7-9	TRBD2	medium-sized	TRBJ2-7	TGTGCCAGCAGCGGGCCGGGACTAGCGGGAGGGCCCCACGAGCAGTACTTC	CASSGPGLAGGPHEQYF
TRBV27	.	.	TRBJ1-2	TGTGCCAGCAGTCCACAGGGCCCTAACTATGGCTACACCTTC	CASSPQGPNYGYTF
TRBV5-1	.	.	TRBJ2-2	TGCGCCAGCAGCTTGTCAGGCGGGGCGGAGACCGGGGAGCTGTTTTTT	CASSLSGGAETGELFF
TRBV15	.	.	TRBJ1-2	TGTGCCACCAGCAGAGGGCGACTTGACTACACCTTC	CATSRGRLDYTF
TRBV28	.	.	TRBJ2-7	TGTGCCAGCAGTCCCTCGGCAGCCCCGGGGGTGGGGGAGCAGTACTTC	CASSPSAAPGVGEQYF
TRBV2	.	.	TRBJ2-3	TGTGCCAGCAGTGAGCCGCAGGGGACAGATACGCAGTATTTT	CASSEPQGTDTQYF
TRBV12-3/TRBV12-4	.	.	TRBJ1-5	TGTGCCAGCAGTTCGGCTGGGAGGGCAGTGCATTTT	CASSSAGRAVHF
TRBV5-3	TRBD1	.	TRBJ1-2	TGTGCCAGAAGCTACCGGTTCCCAGGGGGCCCCTATGGCTACACCTTC	CARSYRFPGGPYGYTF
TRBV30	.	.	TRBJ1-4	TGTGCCTGGAGTCAGCGGGCCAAACGAGATGAAAAACTGTTTTTT	CAWSQRAKRDEKLFF
TRBV14	TRBD1	.	TRBJ2-5	TGTGCCAGCAGCCCAACACAGGGGGCGCGGGAGACCCAGTACTTC	CASSPTQGARETQYF
TRBV5-4	.	.	TRBJ1-3	TGTGCCAGCAGCTTGGGGTCCAGCTCTGGAAACACCATATATTTT	CASSLGSSSGNTIYF
TRBV10-3	.	once	TRBJ1-1	TGTGCCATCAGTGAGTCAAGTGGGGGGGCGCGTTACACTGAAGCTTTCTTT	CAISESSGGARYTEAFF
TRBV21-1	.	.	TRBJ1-5	TGTGCCAGCAGCAAAGTTTTCAGGGTAACTTATAGCAATCAGCCCCAGCATTTT	CASSKVFRVTYSNQPQHF
TRBV5-1	.	few	TRBJ1-1	TGCGCCAGCATCCCCAACGCTGGGGGCGGGAGAGGAGGGGAAGCTTTCTTT	CASIPNAGGGRGGEAFF
TRBV7-8	.	once	TRBJ1-6	TGTGCCAGCAGATTGGACTCGTTAAATTCACCCCTCCACTTT	CASRLDSLNSPLHF
TRBV19	.	.	TRBJ1-2	TGTGCCAGTAGGGGGAGAATAGGCAGGGACACGGACAACTATGGCTACACCTTC	CASRGRIGRDTDNYGYTF
TRBV27	.	.	TRBJ2-1	TGTGCCAGCAGTTTCCAGGCTCTTCATTTCGGCCGTGAGCAGTTCTTC	CASSFQALHFGREQFF
TRBV19	TRBD2	.	TRBJ2-7	TGTGCCAGTAGTATGCGCCTAGCGGGCGTATACGAGCAGTACTTC	CASSMRLAGVYEQYF
TRBV19	.	.	TRBJ1-1	TGTGCCAGTAGTATGGAGGCGGGAAACACTGAAGCTTTCTTT	CASSMEAGNTEAFF
TRBV18	.	.	TRBJ2-5	TGTGCCAGCTCACAAGCGGAGCCAGAGACCCAGTACTTC	CASSQAEPETQYF
TRBV19	TRBD2	.	TRBJ2-2	TGTGCCAGTATGCTCCCTAGCGGGGTGAACACCGGGGAGCTGTTTTTT	CASMLPSGVNTGELFF
TRBV5-1	TRBD2	.	TRBJ2-7	TGCGCCAGCAGCTTCGCGGGAGTGCAATACGAGCAGTACTTC	CASSFAGVQYEQYF
TRBV7-9	TRBD2	few	TRBJ2-1	TGTGCCAGCAGTTCCACCGGGACTAGCGGGTTCTACAATGAGCAGTTCTTC	CASSSTGTSGFYNEQFF
TRBV2	.	.	TRBJ2-7	TGTGCCAGCAACGGGGAGCCCTACGAGCAGTACTTC	CASNGEPYEQYF
TRBV4-1	TRBD2	once	TRBJ2-3	TGCGCCAGCAGCCAAGCCTATAGCGGGGGCACAGATACGCAGTATTTT	CASSQAYSGGTDTQYF
TRBV7-2	.	.	TRBJ1-3	TGTGCCAGCAGCGCAGCTCCTAGGGGTTCCGGAAACACCATATATTTT	CASSAAPRGSGNTIYF
TRBV11-2	TRBD1	once	TRBJ1-2	TGTGCCAGCAGCAGACAGGGAAATGGCTACACCTTC	CASSRQGNGYTF
TRBV18	TRBD1	few	TRBJ1-2	TGTGCCAGCTCACCACCTGGACAGGGGGAACATGGCTACACCTTC	CASSPPGQGEHGYTF
TRBV28	TRBD1	.	TRBJ1-1	TGTGCCAGCAGGGCCCAAATCAGGGGGCCAGCTTTCTTT	CASRAQIRGPAFF
TRBV7-9	TRBD2	.	TRBJ2-2	TGTGCCAGCAGCTTAGCGCCCGGACTAGCGGGGGGGCGGACCGGGGAGCTGTTTTTT	CASSLAPGLAGGRTGELFF
TRBV28	.	.	TRBJ1-3	TGTGCCAGCAGTCGGACAGCTGGAAACACCATATATTTT	CASSRTAGNTIYF
TRBV5-1	TRBD2	.	TRBJ2-1	TGCGCCAGCAGCTTGCGCCTAGCGGGAGGCTACTCCTACAATGAGCAGTTCTTC	CASSLRLAGGYSYNEQFF
TRBV11-2	.	few	TRBJ2-1	TGTGCCAGCAGCCAAACCTACCGCTACAGGGTGGAAAACAATGAGCAGTTCTTC	CASSQTYRYRVENNEQFF